This passage covers 2 T cell receptor beta chains from one sample sequenced in a study of blood T cell repertoires in COVID-19. Using immunoSEQ multiplex PCR, the repertoire was profiled, and TCRdb retains in-frame clones only, with some absent. The sample consists of around 370,000 clones, approximately 90% of them appearing once. The sample taken for sequencing was PBMCs or T cells enriched from blood (not recorded which). These receptors were collected from a woman between 18 and 29 years old who had recovered from COVID-19.

This clone was picked up a small number of times. The chain couples TRBV27 to TRBJ1-5; D remains ambiguous. Trimming shortened V by 6 bases and J by 7 bases, and 10 bases separated the two germline ends. Germline V gives CDR1 MNHEY, CDR2 SMNVEV (reference sequence). The CDR3 contains 12 residues. The CDR3 loop reads CASSPYGQPQHF. As DNA, the CDR3 is TGTGCCAGCAGCCCCTACGGGCAGCCCCAGCATTTT.

This clone has only a few counts. This sequence joins TRBV10-3 and TRBJ1-2, with 8 bases that match TRBD1. This CDR3 contains 16 residues. Losses at the gene ends were 2 bases for V and 2 bases for J; bases not matched to a gene: 7. The germline gives CDR1 ENHRY, CDR2 SYGVKD. CDR3 bases: TGTGCCATCAGTGAGACCCAGACAGGGGACAACTATGGCTACACCTTC. It translates to CAISETQTGDNYGYTF.